The clone carrying this T cell receptor beta chain was found many times. Its antigen remains unknown. This sample is part of a study of T cells in Graves' hyperthyroidism and ophthalmopathy. Study findings and constraints: Ophthalmopathy prediction by the model preceded onset by a median roughly 6 months. Blood also contained most expanded thyroid clonotypes above 0.001.

Clinicians diagnosed patients from clinical symptoms, serum thyroxine and TRAb, thyroid ultrasound and orbital computed tomography. Germline V gene data show CDR1 as MNHEY and CDR2 as SVGEGT. V shed 2 bases and J shed 5 bases, with 18 bases lying between them. The CDR3 loop spans 16 amino acids. Amplification yielded TCR beta CDR3 regions, with RNA transcripts as the source. Researchers ran a first-round RT-PCR on the TCR CDR3 using the HTBI primer set. MiXCR, applied by TCRdb to the multiplex PCR reads, yields one record per CDR3 protein. The sample carries 250,000 to 300,000 distinct CDR3 sequences, 13% recorded once.

The chain joins TRBV6-2 or TRBV6-3 to TRBJ2-5; D possibly corresponds to TRBD2 (6 bases). The TCR was taken from a woman under 40 with Graves' hyperthyroidism that later progressed to Graves' ophthalmopathy. The specimen was blood. CDR3 sequence reads: CASSYGQGLAQETQYF. DNA for the CDR3: TGTGCCAGCAGTTACGGGCAGGGACTCGCTCAGGAGACCCAGTACTTC.